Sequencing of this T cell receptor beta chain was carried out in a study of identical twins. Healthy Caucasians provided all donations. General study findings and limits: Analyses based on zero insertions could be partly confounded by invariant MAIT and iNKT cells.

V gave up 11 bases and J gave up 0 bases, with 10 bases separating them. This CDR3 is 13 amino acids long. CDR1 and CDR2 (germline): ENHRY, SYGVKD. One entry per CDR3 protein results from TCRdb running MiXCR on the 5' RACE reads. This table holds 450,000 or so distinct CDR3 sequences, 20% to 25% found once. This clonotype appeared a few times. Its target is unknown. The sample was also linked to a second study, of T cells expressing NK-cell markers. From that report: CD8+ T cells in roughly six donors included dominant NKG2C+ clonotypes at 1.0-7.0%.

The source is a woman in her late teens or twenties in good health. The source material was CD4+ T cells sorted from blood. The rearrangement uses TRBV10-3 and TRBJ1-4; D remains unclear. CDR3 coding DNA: TGTGCCGCAGGAGCCTCAACTAATGAAAAACTGTTTTTT. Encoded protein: CAAGASTNEKLFF.